Reported below is one T cell receptor beta chain. These data come from a study of neurological immune-mediated disorders. This sample's time point: longitudinal time-point 2. Unsorted libraries were prepared from 2 million PBMCs that had been stored at -80 C. The authors produced cDNA by 5'RACE using 10-nucleotide random UMIs. From the 5' RACE reads, TCRdb called clonotypes with MiXCR, one entry per CDR3 protein. The sample has approximately 85,000 distinct CDR3 sequences; over 10% are singletons. This receptor was identified in a female donor with HTLV-1-associated myelopathy (HAM/TSP). Sequencing was done on a sample of PBMCs.

The CDR3 DNA is TGCGCCAGCAGCCCGGGACAGGACAATGAGCAGTTCTTC. It encodes CASSPGQDNEQFF. V and J are TRBV5-1 and TRBJ2-1; 8 bases match TRBD1. Germline V gene sequence: CDR1 SGHRS, CDR2 YFSETQ. CDR3 length: 13 amino acids. V dropped 4 bases and J dropped 5; count of bases not matched to a gene: 2.